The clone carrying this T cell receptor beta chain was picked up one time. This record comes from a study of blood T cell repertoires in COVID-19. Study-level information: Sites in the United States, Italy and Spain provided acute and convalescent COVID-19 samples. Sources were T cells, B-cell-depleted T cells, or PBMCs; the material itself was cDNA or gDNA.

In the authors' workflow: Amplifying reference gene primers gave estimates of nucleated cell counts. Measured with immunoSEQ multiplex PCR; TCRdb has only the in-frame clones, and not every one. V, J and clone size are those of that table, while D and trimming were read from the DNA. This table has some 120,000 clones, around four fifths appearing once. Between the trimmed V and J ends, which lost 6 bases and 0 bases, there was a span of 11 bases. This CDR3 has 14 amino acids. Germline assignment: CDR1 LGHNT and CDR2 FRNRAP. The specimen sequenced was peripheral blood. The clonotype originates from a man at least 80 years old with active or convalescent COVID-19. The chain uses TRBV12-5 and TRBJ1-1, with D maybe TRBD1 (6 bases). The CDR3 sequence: CASGSTGLNTEAFF. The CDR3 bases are TGTGCTAGTGGGTCGACAGGCCTGAACACTGAAGCTTTCTTT.